These T cell receptor beta chains were read from a single sample in a study of T cell repertoires and HLA-DP antigens. Their antigens remain unidentified. Assay used: immunoSEQ multiplex PCR; TCRdb lists only in-frame clones, some missing. Of about 110,000 clones listed, 80% to 95% were seen once; the top ten hold about 0.27%. Sequencing was done on a sample of CD4+ T cells from PBMCs. The receptors were sampled from a woman aged 18 to 35 in good health and CMV-seronegative. Each CDR3 is given with its conserved first and last residue. The D gene is left open where the match is weak. Not all rows give a size; the values are once, few, many and, for expanded clones, a class.

length,size,V,J,D,CDR3,DNA
17,NA,TRBV30,TRBJ1-5,NA,CAWSVPGGGRYNQPQHF,TGTGCCTGGAGTGTACCCGGAGGGGGTAGGTACAATCAGCCCCAGCATTTT
15,once,TRBV5-1,TRBJ1-5,NA,CASSLAGDGNQPQHF,TGCGCCAGCAGCTTGGCGGGAGACGGCAATCAGCCCCAGCATTTT
13,many,TRBV2,TRBJ1-1,NA,CASSNQGNTEAFF,TGTGCCAGCAGTAACCAGGGAAACACTGAAGCTTTCTTT
14,NA,TRBV7-6,TRBJ2-3,TRBD2,CASSSSGRADTQYF,TGTGCCAGCAGTTCCAGCGGGAGGGCAGATACGCAGTATTTT
15,few,TRBV9,TRBJ1-6,NA,CASSADISSNSPLHF,TGTGCCAGCAGCGCAGACATCTCCTCTAATTCACCCCTCCACTTT
14,NA,TRBV2,TRBJ2-5,TRBD1,CASSERTGGETQYF,TGTGCCAGCAGTGAAAGGACAGGAGGAGAGACCCAGTACTTC
13,once,TRBV6-6,TRBJ1-2,NA,CASSSGQTYGYTF,TGTGCCAGCAGTTCCGGTCAGACCTATGGCTACACCTTC
14,NA,TRBV29-1,TRBJ1-2,NA,CSVEDRTALGGYTF,TGCAGCGTTGAAGATCGAACCGCCCTGGGAGGCTACACCTTC
16,NA,TRBV5-3,TRBJ2-7,TRBD2,CARSQFPSGRPYEQYF,TGTGCCAGAAGCCAGTTCCCTAGCGGGCGTCCCTACGAGCAGTACTTC
15,NA,TRBV4-1,TRBJ1-2,NA,CASTQAETVPYGYTF,TGCGCCAGCACCCAAGCGGAGACAGTTCCCTATGGCTACACCTTC